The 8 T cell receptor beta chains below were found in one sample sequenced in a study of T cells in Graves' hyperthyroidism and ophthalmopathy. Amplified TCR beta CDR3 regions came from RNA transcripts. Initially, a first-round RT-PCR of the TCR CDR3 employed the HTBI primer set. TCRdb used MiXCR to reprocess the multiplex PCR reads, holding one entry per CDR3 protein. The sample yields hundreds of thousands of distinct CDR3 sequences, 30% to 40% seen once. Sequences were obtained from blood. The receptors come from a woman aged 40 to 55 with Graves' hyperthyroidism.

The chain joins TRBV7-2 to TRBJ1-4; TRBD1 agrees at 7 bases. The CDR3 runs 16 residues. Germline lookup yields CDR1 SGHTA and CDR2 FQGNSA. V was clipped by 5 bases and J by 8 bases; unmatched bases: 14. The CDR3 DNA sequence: TGTGCCAGCAGCCCTCGAACGGGGGGCAGGGGGGAAAAACTGTTTTTT. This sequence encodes CASSPRTGGRGEKLFF. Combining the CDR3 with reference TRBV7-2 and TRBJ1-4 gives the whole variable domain GAGVSQSPSNKVTEKGKDVELRCDPISGHTALYWYRQSLGQGLEFLIYFQGNSAPDKSGLPSDRFSAERTGGSVSTLTIQRTQQEDSAVYLCASSPRTGGRGEKLFFGSGTQLSVL.

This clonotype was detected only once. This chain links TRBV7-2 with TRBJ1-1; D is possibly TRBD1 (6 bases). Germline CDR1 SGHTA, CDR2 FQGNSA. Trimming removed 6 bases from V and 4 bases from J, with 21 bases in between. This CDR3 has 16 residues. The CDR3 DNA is TGTGCCAGCAGTCAGGCGCGGTGGGGGGGCTCCACTGAAGCTTTCTTT. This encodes CASSQARWGGSTEAFF.

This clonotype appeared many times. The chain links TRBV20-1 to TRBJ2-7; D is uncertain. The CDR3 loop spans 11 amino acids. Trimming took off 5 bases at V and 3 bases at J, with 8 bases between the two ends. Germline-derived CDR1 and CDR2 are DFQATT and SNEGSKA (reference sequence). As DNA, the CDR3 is TGCAGTGCTTCCCAGCGCTACGAGCAGTACTTC. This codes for CSASQRYEQYF.

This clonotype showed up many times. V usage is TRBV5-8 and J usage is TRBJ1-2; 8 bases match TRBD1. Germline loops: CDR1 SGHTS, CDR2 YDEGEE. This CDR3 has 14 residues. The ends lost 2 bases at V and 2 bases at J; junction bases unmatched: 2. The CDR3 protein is CASSFRQGNYGYTF. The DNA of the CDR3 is TGTGCCAGCAGCTTCCGACAGGGGAACTATGGCTACACCTTC.

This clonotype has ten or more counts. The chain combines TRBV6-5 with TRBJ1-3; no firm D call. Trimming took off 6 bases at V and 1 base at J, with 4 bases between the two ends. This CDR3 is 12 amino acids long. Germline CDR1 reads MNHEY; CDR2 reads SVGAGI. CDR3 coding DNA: TGTGCCAGCAGACCATCTGGAAACACCATATATTTT. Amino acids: CASRPSGNTIYF.

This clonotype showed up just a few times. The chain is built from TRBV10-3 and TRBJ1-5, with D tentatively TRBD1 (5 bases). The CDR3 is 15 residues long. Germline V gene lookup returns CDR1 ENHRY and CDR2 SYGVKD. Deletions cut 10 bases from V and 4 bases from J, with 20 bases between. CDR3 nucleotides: TGTGCCAGCAGCATCGGGACGACTGGGAATCAGCCCCAGCATTTT. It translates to CASSIGTTGNQPQHF.

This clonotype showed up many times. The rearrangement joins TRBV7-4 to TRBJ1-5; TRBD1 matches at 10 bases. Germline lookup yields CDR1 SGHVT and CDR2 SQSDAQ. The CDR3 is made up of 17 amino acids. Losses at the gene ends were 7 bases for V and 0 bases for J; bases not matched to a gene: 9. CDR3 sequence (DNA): TGTGCCAGCACCTCCCCGGACAGGGGGGATAGCAATCAGCCCCAGCATTTT. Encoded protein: CASTSPDRGDSNQPQHF.

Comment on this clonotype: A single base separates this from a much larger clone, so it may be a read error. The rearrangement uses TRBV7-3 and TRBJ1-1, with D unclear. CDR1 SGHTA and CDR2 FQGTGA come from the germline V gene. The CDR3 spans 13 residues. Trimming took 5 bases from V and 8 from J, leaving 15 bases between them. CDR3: CASSRRAEQEAFF. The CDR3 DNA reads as TGTGCCAGCAGCCGTAGGGCAGAGCAAGAAGCTTTCTTT.